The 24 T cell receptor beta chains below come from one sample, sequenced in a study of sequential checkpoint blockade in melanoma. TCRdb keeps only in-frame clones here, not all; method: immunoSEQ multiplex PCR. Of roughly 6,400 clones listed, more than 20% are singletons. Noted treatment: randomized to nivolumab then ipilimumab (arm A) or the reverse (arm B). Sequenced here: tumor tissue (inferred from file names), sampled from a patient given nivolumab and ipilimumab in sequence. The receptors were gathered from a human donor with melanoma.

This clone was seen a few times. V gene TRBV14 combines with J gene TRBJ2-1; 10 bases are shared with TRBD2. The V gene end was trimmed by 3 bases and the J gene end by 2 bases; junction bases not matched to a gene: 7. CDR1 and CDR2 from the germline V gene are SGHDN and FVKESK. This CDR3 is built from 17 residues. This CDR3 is CASSHPKGTSAYNEQFF. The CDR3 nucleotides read TGTGCCAGCAGCCATCCTAAGGGGACTAGCGCCTACAATGAGCAGTTCTTC.

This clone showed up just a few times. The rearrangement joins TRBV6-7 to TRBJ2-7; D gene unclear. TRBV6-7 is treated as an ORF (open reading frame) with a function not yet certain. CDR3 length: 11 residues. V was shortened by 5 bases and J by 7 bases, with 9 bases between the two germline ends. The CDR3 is CASSESREQYF. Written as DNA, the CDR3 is TGTGCCAGCAGTGAATCACGTGAGCAGTACTTC.

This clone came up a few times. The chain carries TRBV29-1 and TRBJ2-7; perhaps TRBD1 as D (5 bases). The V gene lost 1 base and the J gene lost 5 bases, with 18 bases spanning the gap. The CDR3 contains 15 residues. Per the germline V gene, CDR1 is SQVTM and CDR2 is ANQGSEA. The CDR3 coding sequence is TGCAGCGTTGAAGGACTTGTAGGGGCCGTCGACGAGCAGTACTTC. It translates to CSVEGLVGAVDEQYF.

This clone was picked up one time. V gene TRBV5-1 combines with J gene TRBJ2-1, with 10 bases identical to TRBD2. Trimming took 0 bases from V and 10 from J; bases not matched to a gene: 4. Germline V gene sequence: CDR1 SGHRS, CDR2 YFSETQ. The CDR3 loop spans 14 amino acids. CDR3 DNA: TGCGCCAGCAGCTTGGCTAGCGGGAGTCCAGAGCAGTTCTTC. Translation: CASSLASGSPEQFF.

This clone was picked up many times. This CDR3 is CASSARPGQGVYGYTF. The CDR3 coding sequence is TGTGCCAGCAGCGCTCGGCCGGGACAGGGGGTCTATGGCTACACCTTC. The rearrangement uses TRBV11-3 and TRBJ1-2; 11 nucleotides align to TRBD1. The germline V gene has CDR1 SGHNT and CDR2 YENEEA. V shed 5 bases, J shed 4 bases, and the junction held 9 bases outside the gene matches. This CDR3 contains 16 residues.

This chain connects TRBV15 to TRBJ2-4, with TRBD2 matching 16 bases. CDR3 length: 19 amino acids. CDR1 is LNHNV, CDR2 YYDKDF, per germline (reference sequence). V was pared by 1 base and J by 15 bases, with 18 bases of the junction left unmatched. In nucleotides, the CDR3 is TGTGCCACCAGCAGAGGACGTCACGGCAGGGGACTAGCGGGAGGGCCCGGGTACTTC. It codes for CATSRGRHGRGLAGGPGYF.

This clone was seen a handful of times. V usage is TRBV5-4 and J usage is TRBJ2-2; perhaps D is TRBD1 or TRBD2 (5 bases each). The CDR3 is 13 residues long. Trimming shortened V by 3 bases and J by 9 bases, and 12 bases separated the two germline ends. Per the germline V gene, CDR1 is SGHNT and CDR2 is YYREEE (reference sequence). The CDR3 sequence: CASSYGGGRELFF. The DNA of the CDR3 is TGTGCCAGCAGCTATGGGGGTGGCCGGGAGCTGTTTTTT.

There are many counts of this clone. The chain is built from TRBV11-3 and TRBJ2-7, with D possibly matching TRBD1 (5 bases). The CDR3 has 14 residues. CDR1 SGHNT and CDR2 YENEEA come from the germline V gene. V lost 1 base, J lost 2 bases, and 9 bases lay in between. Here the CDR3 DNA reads TGTGCCAGCAGCTTAGGGACAACAGCCTACGAGCAGTACTTC. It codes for CASSLGTTAYEQYF.

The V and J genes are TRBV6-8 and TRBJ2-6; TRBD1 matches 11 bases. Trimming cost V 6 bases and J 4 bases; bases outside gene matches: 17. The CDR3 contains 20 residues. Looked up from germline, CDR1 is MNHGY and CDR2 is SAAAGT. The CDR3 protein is CASSETQIRTGGSGANVLTF. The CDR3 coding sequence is TGTGCCAGCAGCGAGACCCAAATAAGGACAGGGGGCTCCGGGGCCAACGTCCTGACTTTC.

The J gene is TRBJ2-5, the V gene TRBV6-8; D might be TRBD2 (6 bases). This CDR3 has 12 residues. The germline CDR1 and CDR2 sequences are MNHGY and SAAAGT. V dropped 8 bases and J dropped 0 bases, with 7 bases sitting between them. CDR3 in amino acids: CASGGYQETQYF. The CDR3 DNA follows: TGTGCCAGCGGGGGGTACCAAGAGACCCAGTACTTC.

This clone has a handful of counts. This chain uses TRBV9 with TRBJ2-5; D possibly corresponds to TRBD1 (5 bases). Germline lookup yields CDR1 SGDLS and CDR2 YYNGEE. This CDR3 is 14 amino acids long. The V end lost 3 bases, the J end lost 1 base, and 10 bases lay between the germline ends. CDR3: CASSAGMFQETQYF. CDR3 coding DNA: TGTGCCAGCAGCGCAGGGATGTTCCAAGAGACCCAGTACTTC.

The CDR3 here is CASRTVNSYEQYF. The CDR3 DNA reads TGTGCCAGCAGGACTGTAAACTCCTACGAGCAGTACTTC. This chain uses TRBV6-8 with TRBJ2-7; D unresolved. The germline V gene encodes CDR1 MNHGY and CDR2 SAAAGT. The CDR3 is 13 residues long. With 6 bases removed from V and 0 bases from J, the gap between germline ends came to 9 bases.

The chain's CDR3 is CASSSAPSISYEQYF. Here the CDR3 DNA reads TGTGCCAGCAGTTCGGCCCCTAGCATTTCATACGAGCAGTACTTC. This chain uses TRBV11-3 with TRBJ2-7, with D tentatively TRBD2 (5 bases). Trimming left V 6 bases short and J 4 bases short, with 19 bases between. Germline V gene data show CDR1 as SGHNT and CDR2 as YENEEA. This CDR3 has 15 residues.

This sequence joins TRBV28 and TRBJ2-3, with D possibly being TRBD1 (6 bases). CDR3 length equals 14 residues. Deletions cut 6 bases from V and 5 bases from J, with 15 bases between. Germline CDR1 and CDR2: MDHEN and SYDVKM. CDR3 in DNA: TGTGCCAGCAGGCGCTTGGGGGCAGGAGATACGCAGTATTTT. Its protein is CASRRLGAGDTQYF.

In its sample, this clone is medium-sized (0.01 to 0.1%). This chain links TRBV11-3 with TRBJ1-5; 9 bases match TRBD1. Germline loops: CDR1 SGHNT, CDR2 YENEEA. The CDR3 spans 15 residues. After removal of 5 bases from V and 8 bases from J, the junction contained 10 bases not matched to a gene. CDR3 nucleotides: TGTGCCAGCAGCCACGGGACAGGGAGATTGGAGCCCCAGCATTTT. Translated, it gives CASSHGTGRLEPQHF.

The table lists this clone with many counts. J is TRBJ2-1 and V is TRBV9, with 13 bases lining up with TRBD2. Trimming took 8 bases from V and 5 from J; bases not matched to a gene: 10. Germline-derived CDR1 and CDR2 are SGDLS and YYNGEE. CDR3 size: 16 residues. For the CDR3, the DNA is TGTGCCAGTCTTATCCCGGGACTAGCGGGGCACAATGAGCAGTTCTTC. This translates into CASLIPGLAGHNEQFF.

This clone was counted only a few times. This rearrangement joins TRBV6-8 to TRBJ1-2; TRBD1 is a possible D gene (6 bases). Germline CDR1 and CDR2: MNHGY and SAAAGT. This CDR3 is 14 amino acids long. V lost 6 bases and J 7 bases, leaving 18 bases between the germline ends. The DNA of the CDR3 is TGTGCCAGCAGCCTTTCGGGGGGGCCCCTTGGCTACACCTTC. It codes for CASSLSGGPLGYTF.

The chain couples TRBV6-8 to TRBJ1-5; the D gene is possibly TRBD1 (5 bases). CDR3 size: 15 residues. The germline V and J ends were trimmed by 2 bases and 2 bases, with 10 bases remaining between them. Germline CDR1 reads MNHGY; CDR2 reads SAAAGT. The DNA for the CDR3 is TGTGCCAGCAGTTACCACAGGAACGGCAATCAGCCCCAGCATTTT. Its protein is CASSYHRNGNQPQHF.

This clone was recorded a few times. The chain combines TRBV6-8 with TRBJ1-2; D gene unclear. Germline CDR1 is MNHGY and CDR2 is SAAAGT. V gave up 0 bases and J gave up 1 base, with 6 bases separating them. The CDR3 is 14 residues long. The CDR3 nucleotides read TGTGCCAGCAGTTACTCTACAGTTAACTATGGCTACACCTTC. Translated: CASSYSTVNYGYTF.

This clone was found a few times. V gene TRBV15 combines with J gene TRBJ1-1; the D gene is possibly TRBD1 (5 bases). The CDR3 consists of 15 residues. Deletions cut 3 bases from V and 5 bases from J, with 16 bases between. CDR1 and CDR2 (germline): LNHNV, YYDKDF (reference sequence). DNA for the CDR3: TGTGCCACCAGCAGGGATGCCAGGGTTAGGACTGAAGCTTTCTTT. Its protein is CATSRDARVRTEAFF.

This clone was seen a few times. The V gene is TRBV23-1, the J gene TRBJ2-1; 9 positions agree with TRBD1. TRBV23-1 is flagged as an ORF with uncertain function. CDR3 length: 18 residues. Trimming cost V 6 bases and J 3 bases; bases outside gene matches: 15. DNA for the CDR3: TGCGCCAGCAGCCCCCGTCTGACGGACAGGGGCAACTACAATGAGCAGTTCTTC. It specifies CASSPRLTDRGNYNEQFF.

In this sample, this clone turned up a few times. CDR3 in amino acids: CASSPGTGLEKLFF. The CDR3 region has the DNA TGTGCCAGCAGCCCGGGGACGGGACTGGAAAAACTGTTTTTT. The chain recombines TRBV11-3 with TRBJ1-4; weak D call: TRBD1 (5 bases). V was pared by 5 bases and J by 8 bases, with 15 bases between. CDR3 length: 14 amino acids. Germline V CDR1 and CDR2: SGHNT, YENEEA.

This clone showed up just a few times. Here the CDR3 reads CASSEVLAGAGQYF. The DNA of the CDR3 is TGTGCCAGCAGTGAAGTTCTAGCGGGAGCTGGGCAGTACTTC. The chain couples TRBV9 to TRBJ2-7, with 10 bases identical to TRBD2. From germline, CDR1 is SGDLS and CDR2 YYNGEE. The length of the CDR3 is 14 residues. The junction had 11 bases not matched to a gene; V was cut back by 5 bases and J by 9 bases.

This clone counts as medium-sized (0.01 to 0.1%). The CDR3 DNA sequence: TGTGCCAGCAGCGAACAAGGGGGCCGCAATGAAAAACTGTTTTTT. The encoded protein is CASSEQGGRNEKLFF. The gene calls are TRBV11-3 and TRBJ1-4; 7 bases align to TRBD1. The germline gives CDR1 SGHNT, CDR2 YENEEA. Losses at the gene ends were 5 bases for V and 5 bases for J; bases not matched to a gene: 8. There are 15 residues in the CDR3.